This TCR beta chain was profiled in a study of PD-1 blockade in classical Hodgkin lymphoma. About the study: Patients in the cohort were put on intravenous nivolumab, 3 mg/kg every 2 weeks. Regarding the study as a whole: Complete responders had baseline diversity similar to newly diagnosed patients.

Notes on this clone: Antigen unknown.

The V end lost 4 bases, the J end lost 4 bases, and 12 bases lay between the germline ends. The germline CDR1 and CDR2 sequences are SGHTS and YDEGEE. The CDR3 totals 13 residues. Assay used: immunoSEQ multiplex PCR; TCRdb lists only in-frame clones, some missing. Counted here are 13,000 or so clones, 82% occurring once; the ten biggest clones make up 4.1%. In every patient, relapse followed autologous stem cell transplantation, while exposure to brentuximab vedotin differed. This TCR derives from a human donor with classical Hodgkin lymphoma. This chain links TRBV5-8 with TRBJ2-7, with D perhaps TRBD2 (6 bases). The source was peripheral blood mononuclear cells (PBMCs), collected at baseline. The CDR3 sequence: CASSGRDSYEQYF. The CDR3 nucleotides read TGTGCCAGCAGCGGTAGGGACTCTTACGAGCAGTACTTC.